This T cell receptor (beta chain) was recovered during a study of shared clonotypes between healthy human individuals (dated by TCRdb to about 2020). Background for the entire study: The cohort included three men and two women between 18 and 49 years of age. For each donor, three plates each were used for CD4 naive and CD4 memory, two plates were used for CD8 naive, and one plate was used for CD8 memory. To estimate repertoire size and how much clonotypes are shared between individuals, the study performed deep sequencing of blood TCR repertoires from about five healthy adults. To increase sequencing depth and limit assay-specific biases, TCR repertoire library preparation and sequencing were carried out by different laboratories using diverse techniques. Per donor, leukapheresis produced somewhere between about 0.94 and 8.9 billion PBMCs. Study-wide conclusions, independent of this receptor: Clonotypes shared by all four sorted-subset donors showed higher generation probabilities than non-shared clonotypes. When a handful of donors were compared, the shared fraction of clonotypes was roughly 4.8% for naive CD4, around 4% for naive CD8, 2.3% for memory CD4, and 0.3% to 0.5% for memory CD8. The small number of donors limited the genetic and exposure-history diversity represented. Incomplete sequencing was indicated by rarefaction of sorted-subset datasets, despite the large sequencing depth. Naive subsets generally had larger estimated clonotype richness than memory subsets did. Sampling was limited to blood, and TCR repertoires in tissue likely differ from TCR repertoires in blood. Based on pairwise subsampling, the degree of clonotype sharing among donors was expected to be affected by sequencing depth.

This clone was counted once. It lacks a known antigen. The record has no base qualities; no much larger clone is one base away. From its cysteine to its phenylalanine, the CDR3 spans 16 amino acids. CDR3 DNA only is kept here, 48 bases in frame from base 1. V loses 5 bases at its end and J loses 0 bases; junction bases beyond the gene matches: 8. The germline V gene (reference sequence) yields MNHEY for CDR1 and SMNVEV for CDR2. CD8 naive samples were obtained by positive selection for CCR7 among CD45RO-negative cells, yielding a CD45RA+CCR7+ population from which TemRA cells were excluded. The donors were healthy, HIV-negative adults with no recently reported acute infections or vaccinations. Every donor was a Caucasian adult residing in Nashville, Tennessee, USA. Blood was collected by leukapheresis, and PBMCs were isolated by Ficoll-Histopaque density gradient centrifugation and then cryopreserved in liquid nitrogen vapor phase. Analytical flow cytometry was used to check the purity and quantity of every magnetically sorted T cell population. Genomic DNA was isolated from each sorted fraction and quantified by UV absorbance on a Nanodrop 2000c.

Using the deep immunoSEQ assay, TCR CDR3 regions were amplified from genomic DNA by multiplex PCR. Extracted genomic DNA from each cell subset was distributed evenly across all wells of several immunoSEQ 96-well plates, and each plate was treated as a replicate. For sorted subsets, roughly 0.2 ug genomic DNA, equal to about 30,000 T cell genomes, was loaded into each replicate PCR. Purified libraries were measured with a Qubit 3.0 fluorometer, size-checked on a Bioanalyzer 2100, and measured again with the KAPA Library Quantification kit. Every immunoSEQ 96-well plate was sequenced on a dedicated single-read 150-cycle Illumina NextSeq 550 flow cell. The authors' pipeline ran thus. Because only junctional sequences without quality scores were contained in the immunoSEQ output, filtering matching that applied to full-length reads could not be performed. Sequences were annotated with PyIR, a Python wrapper for IgBLAST v1.9, using IMGT germline references to assign V/J genes and CDR3. Any read was removed if the V/J assignment was weak (E-value above 1e-6), the CDR3 was missing, or the read contained stop codons, out-of-frame junctions, or ambiguous translated residues. V3J clonotypes were defined as sequences sharing an identical inferred V gene, J gene, and CDR3 amino acid sequence. The percentage overlap between two repertoires was calculated by dividing the number of shared unique clonotypes by the size of the smaller repertoire. Richness of each repertoire was evaluated using RTK rarefaction, the Chao1 estimator, and Recon v2.1 estimates of unobserved clonotypes. OLGA was used to compute generation probabilities for all TCRbeta clonotypes that the gDNA method yielded from a handful of donors. In its TCRdb copy, this immuneACCESS table keeps in-frame sequences only and misses some clones. Where compared with another copy, unresolved V genes explain less than half of these, and the others have no known cause. The V and J calls and clone size come from that table; D and trimming were worked out from the DNA. This sample gives approximately 1.9 million clones in total; roughly 95% of them show up just once. Jointly, the top ten make up about 1.7% of the sample.

This chain is built from TRBV27 and TRBJ2-3; TRBD2 aligns with 7 central bases. Material: naive CD8+ T cells from PBMCs. The sample's cell subset or site, from its label and the paper: CD45RA+CCR7+. The sequence was collected from a man aged 18 to 30 in good health. Some clones in this sample may be carry-over from other donors' samples. The CDR3 protein: CASSPIAGVSTDTQYF. At the DNA level, the sequence is TGTGCCAGCAGTCCGATTGCGGGGGTTAGCACAGATACGCAGTATTTT.